This paragraph reports one TCR beta chain. The target of this receptor is not known. Base qualities are missing; no much larger clone stands one base away. This sample was taken from a study of PD-1 blockade in classical Hodgkin lymphoma (dated by TCRdb to about 2020). Study-wide context: Nivolumab dosing was 3 mg/kg intravenously every 2 weeks, continuing until either disease progression or unacceptable toxicity. A peripheral blood immune signature of response to PD-1 blockade in classical Hodgkin lymphoma was defined using TCR beta sequencing and CyTOF.

Study-wide conclusions, independent of this receptor: By C4D1, a significant rise was seen in CD4+ TCR diversity but not in CD8+ TCR diversity (p=0.0027 vs p=0.16), and the rise was most apparent among complete responders (p=0.02). Lower diversity was seen in patients whose nivolumab began less than 1 year after ASCT, and these patients were left out of later analyses so that immune reconstitution would not confound the results. The study was restricted to a single clinical trial cohort, and the causes of repertoire differences, possibly disease activity or prior therapy, were left undefined. Baseline diversity similar to that of newly diagnosed patients was observed in trial patients achieving complete response, whereas significantly lower diversity was observed in partial responders and progressors. Newly diagnosed patients were reported to have lower baseline TCR diversity than healthy donors, and relapsed/refractory patients were reported to have lower baseline TCR diversity still.

In light of the paper, this sample's time point label describes: cycle 1 day 1 (C1D1), immediately before nivolumab initiation. Every trial patient had relapsed after autologous stem cell transplantation, and cohorts A, B and C differed in prior brentuximab vedotin exposure. A total of fewer than 70 patients with relapsed/refractory classical Hodgkin lymphoma made up the trial cohort, and each patient's best overall response was complete response, partial response or progressive disease. Single-agent nivolumab was administered to trial patients in the multi-cohort phase II CheckMate 205 trial. Best overall response was determined by an independent review committee according to the 2007 International Working Group response criteria. Trial PBMCs were obtained immediately prior to nivolumab initiation (C1D1) and on therapy at cycle 2 day 1 and cycle 4 day 1. Peripheral blood was collected in 8 mL Vacutainer Cell Preparation Tubes, from which PBMCs were isolated by centrifugation and then cryopreserved.

The Qiagen DNeasy kit was used to extract genomic DNA from unsorted PBMCs and from the negatively selected CD4+ and CD8+ fractions. Using primers that anneal to V and J segments, immunoSEQ multiplex PCR amplified the TCR beta CDR3 regions. Amplification bias was minimized using a synthetic immune receptor repertoire, and residual bias was removed computationally after sequencing. In the paper's pipeline: Custom Python scripts were used to quantify repertoire diversity as the Shannon entropy index. Unsorted, CD4+ and CD8+ repertoires were analyzed separately, except for combined analyses in which CD4+ and CD8+ sequences were merged in silico. Clonal expansion was defined as at least a 2-fold frequency increase after treatment relative to C1D1, with a pseudocount of 0.5 for undetected baseline clones. Singleton clones were defined as clones with 0 or 1 copy at C1D1, and non-singleton clones were defined as clones with 2 or more copies. Clones expanded in unsorted samples were labelled as CD4+, CD8+ or unknown by matching protein sequences in sorted samples from the same patient. Wilcoxon tests on paired samples were used to test diversity changes from C1D1 to C4D1. TCRdb re-hosts the immuneACCESS table, in-frame sequences only. Its copies lack some clones; in the studies checked, an unresolved V gene accounts for under half of them, and the cause for the rest is not known. Clone size and V and J calls were adopted from that table, with D and trimming inferred from the DNA. The sample records roughly 40,000 clones, about 72% of which are singletons. Roughly 3.1% of the sample rests with the top ten.

Trimming at the junction amounts to 9 bases on V and 6 bases on J, and the germline ends lie 11 bases apart. From cysteine to phenylalanine, the CDR3 is 11 amino acids long. The DNA shown is the 33-base CDR3, in frame from base 1. Via the germline V gene, CDR1 is SNHLY and CDR2 FYNNEI. Here the sequenced sample was peripheral blood mononuclear cells (PBMCs), taken at baseline. The clonotype was recovered from a human donor with classical Hodgkin lymphoma. The chain is assembled from TRBV2 and TRBJ1-1; matching of 5 bases hints at TRBD1 as the D gene. The CDR3 loop reads CASWGGAEAFF. The nucleotide sequence is given as TGTGCCAGTTGGGGGGGTGCTGAAGCTTTCTTT. The CDR3 plus the reference TRBV2 and TRBJ1-1 genes for the other parts give the full variable domain: EPEVTQTPSHQVTQMGQEVILRCVPISNHLYFYWYRQILGQKVEFLVSFYNNEISEKSEIFDDQFSVERPDGSNFTLKIRSTKLEDSAMYFCASWGGAEAFFGQGTRLTVV.